Detailed here is one T cell receptor beta chain. The clone's antigen remains unknown. The library was obtained by the immunoSEQ multiplex PCR assay. A mixture of 60 forward primers for TCR Vbeta segments and 13 reverse primers for TCR Jbeta segments was used in the multiplex PCR. Amplification of the CDR3 region of rearranged TCR beta genes was performed with a multiplex PCR assay on genomic DNA. Amplified TCR beta libraries were sequenced as 87-base-pair reads on the Illumina HiSeq System. Processing in the source paper ran as follows. In a later analysis, approximately 74 million unique TCR beta chains were counted across the approximately 670 repertoires, and roughly 11 million of these chains were shared by at least two donors. To remove PCR and sequencing errors, raw reads were error-corrected and collapsed into unique sequences using a nearest-neighbor algorithm that merged closely related sequences. Alignment of CDR3 sequences to IMGT reference sequences was used to assign V, D and J gene segments. Each retained sequence needed at least a six-nucleotide match to both a V gene segment and a J gene segment. Rearrangements were classified as productive when the CDR3 lacked stop codons and remained in frame with V and J, and all other rearrangements were classified as non-productive. Following IMGT convention, CDR3 was defined as the stretch from the second conserved V-encoded cysteine up to the conserved J-encoded phenylalanine. The earlier analysis of around 640 of the donors excluded sequences that lacked an unambiguous match to a single V gene segment. In an earlier analysis of 500 to 750 of the donors, V segments were called functional above 56.7% productive rearrangements and were called segregating when the between-donor standard deviation exceeded 5%. To diagnose cytomegalovirus status from the catalog of TCR beta chain sequences, a statistical classification framework was built. A later analysis assigned V and J genes by comparing TCR nucleotide sequences with IMGT/GENE-DB human TR gene sequences. Using the TCRdist pipeline, a later analysis assigned CDR3 sequences along with most-parsimonious VDJ recombination scenarios. In a later analysis, each TCR beta chain was defined by its CDR3 amino acid sequence together with its V-gene family, and reads lacking a unique V-gene family were excluded. A later analysis removed 500 to 600 highly shared, low-generation-probability nucleotide sequences to deal with suspected cross-contamination and a sequencing artifact. In a later analysis, a clonal expansion index was calculated for each public chain from normalized within-repertoire ranks of inferred template counts. In a later analysis, generation probabilities were computed using a VDJ recombination model fitted to out-of-frame rearrangements, and the results were checked against IGoR. In a later analysis, hypergeometric tests were used to score TCR-TCR, TCR-HLA and TCR-CMV co-occurrence, with a repertoire-size bias correction applied to TCR pairs. A later analysis estimated false discovery rates by permuting HLA or CMV assignments 20 times. In a later analysis, co-occurring TCRs were grouped with DBSCAN, and TCRdist sequence similarity was added when clustering was performed within HLA-allele-positive subsets. For co-occurrence clustering, repertoires with fewer than 30,000 or more than 120,000 public chains were excluded, along with five repertoires with anomalous nucleotide sharing. TCRdb mirrors the immuneACCESS table, restricted to in-frame sequences. Some clones are absent from its copies; in checked studies, under half trace to an unresolved V gene, and the reason for the others is unknown. That table furnishes V, J and clone size, whereas the DNA furnished D and trimming. This sample's table has entries for 40,000 to 50,000 clones. The top ten hold about 1.1% of the sample.

The record originates from a study of cytomegalovirus exposure and HLA in healthy donors listed by TCRdb under 2017. Concerning the study at large: An earlier analysis of approximately 590 of the donors reported more than 250 Gb of sequence data and some 120 million unique TCR beta sequences from 150 million to 200 million T cells. Roughly 320 gigabases of sequencing data and 70 million to 95 million unique TCR sequences made up an early release that covered approximately 650 HLA-typed donors. Of the 300 to 500 genotyped donors, approximately 81% were placed in the genetic ancestry cluster associated with self-reported Caucasian donors. The aim of the study was to test whether cataloging public T cell receptors could identify signatures of past pathogen exposure. The T cell repertoires of 550 to 850 subjects were profiled by immunosequencing and related to cytomegalovirus serostatus. Besides the first cohort of approximately 710 subjects, a separate validation cohort made up of roughly 120 different subjects was used. High-throughput TCR immunosequencing, statistical association of individual TCRs with disease status, and machine learning were combined to predict cytomegalovirus infection status. A later analysis re-analyzed previously published TCR beta repertoires from roughly 690 donors and added high-resolution HLA genotyping to study TCR occurrence patterns. Rather than using new phenotypic data, the later analysis identified candidate immune exposures from TCR beta sequences and from how often those sequences occurred across donors. An earlier analysis of 500 to 750 of the donors applied high-throughput TCR beta sequencing to assess whether each TCR beta V gene segment acted as functional or pseudogenic. Donor age, sex, ethnicity and CMV serostatus were compiled alongside the repertoire data. In a later genetic analysis, genome-wide SNP genotypes for about 55% of the roughly 700 donors were used, and that subset was treated as a discovery cohort. Every repertoire in the discovery cohort had been generated on one and the same sequencing platform. Class I and class II HLA loci were covered by the typing at four-digit resolution. The number of typed donors differed by locus: roughly 629-640 for A, B, C, DRB1 and DQB1; some 500 for DQA1; 600 to 610 for DPA1; and 400 to 480 for DPB1. Roughly 5 DR-DQ haplotypes were handled as single units for association and clustering because linkage in the cohort was strong. Among roughly 400 genotyped donors of the cohort, an average of around 240,000 unique TCR beta nucleotide sequences were sequenced per donor, about a sixth of them non-productive. Study-wide findings and limitations: In the study, approximately 150 TCR beta chains were listed as associated with cytomegalovirus. According to the authors, the approach could potentially be generalized to other disease states and immunological phenotypes. An earlier analysis of around 500 of the donors showed that most TCR beta V segments appeared in productive rearrangements either about 87% or about 30% of the time, which broadly matched IMGT annotations. A further reported finding was that TCR beta sequences accurately predicted the HLA-A and HLA-B alleles for most subjects in the first cohort. Roughly 17 rarely observed V segments, including chromosome 9 orphons, were excluded from the earlier analysis of approximately 600 of the donors because counts were too low. This cohort had only TCR beta chains sequenced, and the lack of alpha or paired-chain data limited which features could be detected. A later genetic analysis associated a missense DCLRE1C variant with V-gene and J-gene trimming of TCR beta chains, and an independent cohort replicated the association. In both the original and validation cohorts, the classifier was reported to diagnose cytomegalovirus status with high specificity and sensitivity. At a false discovery rate of 0.05, a later analysis linked 16,951 TCR beta sequences to specific HLA alleles. A later analysis found that most CMV-associated TCR beta chains appeared HLA-restricted, with HLA associations seemingly driven largely by CMV exposure. A few of the identified cytomegalovirus-associated TCR beta chains were confirmed in vitro to be specific for cytomegalovirus antigens. Some IMGT-functional V segments, including TRBV6-2 and TRBV6-3, could not be distinguished by the 87-base-pair reads and were therefore excluded. In a later analysis, HLA-associated TCR beta chains were found to be more clonally expanded and to have lower generation probabilities than equally common non-associated chains. A group of highly shared sequence variants was considered likely to be a technical artifact of the sequencing pipeline. Because HLA typing was missing for some donors at each locus, association tests included only the typed subset. Several of the top co-occurrence clusters appeared to be linked to parvovirus B19, influenza, CMV and Epstein-Barr virus, according to a later analysis. When HLA alleles, especially DR and DQ, strongly co-occurred, attributing TCR associations to individual alleles was difficult. Roughly uniform sequencing depth across donors was assumed in presence/absence analyses, although this assumption may not hold. Most TCR sequences were observed very rarely across donors, whereas some public TCRs were present in many individuals. According to a later analysis, TCR association rates differed among HLA loci, with DRB1 alleles showing the most associated TCRs and HLA-C alleles showing the fewest. CMV serostatus was the only immune exposure information available for the cohort. In a later genetic analysis, fewer N-insertions in productive TCRs were reported among donors in an Asian-associated ancestry cluster than the 666-donor mean. Correlated functional status among segregating V segments might reflect linkage disequilibrium, but an unknown experimental factor could not be ruled out.

The CDR3 has 14 amino acids, counting the end cysteine and phenylalanine. This entry keeps only the CDR3 DNA: 42 bases, framed from base 1. Ends trimmed: V by 4 bases, J by 6 bases; bases unmatched to a gene: 7. In the germline V gene, CDR1 corresponds to SGHRS and CDR2 to YFSETQ. The cohort consisted of 650 to 700 healthy bone marrow donors. Cohort members were all nominally healthy when sampled, although unrecorded immune exposures were likely present. The donor tested CMV seronegative, placing the donor among the 350 or so seronegative members of the cohort. Every donor gave a peripheral blood sample, and the peripheral blood mononuclear cells from that sample were used for TCR beta sequencing. Genomic DNA was extracted from the blood cell samples with the Qiagen DNeasy Blood Extraction Kit.

Sequencing was done on a sample of PBMCs. The chain is encoded by TRBV5-1 joined to TRBJ1-5, with 7 junctional bases fitting TRBD1. This clonotype was sampled from a woman aged 35 to 49 in good health and CMV-seronegative. In nucleotide form, the sequence is TGCGCCAGCAGCCCAAGACAGGGCGGTCAGCCCCAGCATTTT. Its translation is CASSPRQGGQPQHF.